Described below is a single TCR beta chain sequence and its context. Its antigen is unknown. The data were taken from a study of glioma-infiltrating T cells. Germline lookup yields CDR1 KGHSH and CDR2 LQKENI. The V and J ends lost 1 base and 7 bases respectively, with 14 bases between them. The CDR3 totals 14 residues. Overall study findings and caveats: CDR3 overlap between tissue and blood was very small.

Using RNA template, CDR3s of TCR alpha and beta were amplified with iRepertoire arm-PCR. TCRdb reprocessed the multiplex PCR reads with MiXCR, giving one entry per CDR3 protein. The top ten clones hold about 11% of a sample with around 390,000 distinct CDR3 sequences, 41% of them seen once. The J gene is TRBJ2-7, the V gene TRBV18; D is uncertain. What was sequenced was glioma tissue, nonneoplastic brain tissue, or PBMCs (not recorded which). The TCR sequence derives from a human donor with low-grade glioma or glioblastoma, undergoing nonglioma brain surgery, or in good health (not recorded which). In DNA, the CDR3 is TGTGCCAGCTCACCACGAGGTAGCCGAATTGAGCAGTACTTC. This translates into CASSPRGSRIEQYF.